This TCR beta chain comes out of a study of a mutant IDH1 vaccine in newly diagnosed glioma. The overall study: Vaccinations were initiated 4-6 weeks following radiotherapy alone, or were given together with temozolomide cycles.

Worth noting for this clone: No antigen is known for it.

Sequenced by immunoSEQ multiplex PCR; TCRdb stores in-frame clones only, minus some. The sample includes roughly 38,000 clones, approximately 79% of them seen just once. As to time point: week 47, end of study. Topical imiquimod accompanied each vaccine dose, which consisted of 300 ug of mutant IDH1 20-mer peptide. V dropped 0 bases and J dropped 2 bases, with 9 bases sitting between them. There are 15 residues in the CDR3. Germline CDR1 is SEHNR and CDR2 is FQNEAQ (reference sequence). The sample was PBMCs, taken from a glioma patient whose treatment included an IDH1 peptide vaccine. The rearrangement uses TRBV7-9 and TRBJ2-3; perhaps TRBD2 as D (5 bases). The clonotype originates from a man aged 18 to 29 with glioma. Some clones in this sample may be carry-over from other donors' samples. As DNA, the CDR3 is TGTGCCAGCAGCTTAGCTGGACTTTCCACAGATACGCAGTATTTT. This translates into CASSLAGLSTDTQYF.